The 15 T cell receptor beta chains presented below share a single source sample, sequenced in a study of cytomegalovirus exposure and HLA in healthy donors. 60 Vbeta and 13 Jbeta primers were used in PCR. TCRdb keeps only in-frame clones here, not all; method: immunoSEQ multiplex PCR. Found here are around 150,000 clones, approximately 80% of them singletons; the top ten hold about 9.6%. The sample was PBMCs. The origin of the receptors is a man younger than 35 in good health and CMV-seropositive.

Judged by abundance, this clone is medium-sized (0.01 to 0.1%). V gene TRBV4-3 combines with J gene TRBJ1-2; D ambiguous. From germline, CDR1 is LGHNA and CDR2 YSLEER. This CDR3 is built from 16 residues. V was clipped by 0 bases and J by 2 bases, with 13 bases between them. CDR3 DNA: TGCGCCAGCAGCCAAGATCTAAGATCTATCAACTATGGCTACACCTTC. Amino acid sequence: CASSQDLRSINYGYTF.

This chain joins TRBV7-9 and TRBJ2-1; the match to TRBD2 covers 8 bases. The CDR3 runs 16 residues. V lost 0 bases and J lost 4; bases outside the gene matches: 5. Per the germline V gene, CDR1 is SEHNR and CDR2 is FQNEAQ (reference sequence). CDR3 protein: CASSLAGGRLYNEQFF. CDR3 nucleotide sequence: TGTGCCAGCAGCTTAGCCGGCGGGAGGTTGTACAATGAGCAGTTCTTC.

The CDR3 spells CASSETSGGTVEQFF. In nucleotides, the CDR3 is TGTGCCAGCAGTGAAACTAGCGGGGGGACAGTTGAGCAGTTCTTC. The rearrangement joins TRBV2 to TRBJ2-1; TRBD2 matches 12 bases. This CDR3 comprises 15 residues. With 2 bases clipped from V and 9 bases from J, the junction kept 5 bases outside the gene matches. Germline-derived CDR1 and CDR2 are SNHLY and FYNNEI.

This rearrangement joins TRBV5-4 to TRBJ2-7; D perhaps matches TRBD2 (5 bases). The CDR3 is 14 residues long. V gave up 4 bases and J gave up 3 bases, with 14 bases separating them. Germline loops: CDR1 SGHNT, CDR2 YYREEE (reference sequence). As DNA, the CDR3 is TGTGCCAGCAGCCCCGGGGTAGCGAGCTACGAGCAGTACTTC. Its protein product is CASSPGVASYEQYF.

The CDR3 is CASSPTAGGLSNTQYF. CDR3 nucleotides: TGTGCCAGTAGTCCCACAGCGGGAGGTCTTTCTAATACGCAGTATTTT. This chain connects TRBV19 to TRBJ2-3; 9 nucleotides agree with TRBD2. CDR1 and CDR2 (germline): LNHDA, SQIVND (reference sequence). CDR3 length equals 16 residues. The V gene end was trimmed by 5 bases and the J gene end by 7 bases; junction bases not matched to a gene: 13.

This clone occurred once. The chain employs TRBV7-9 and TRBJ2-6; tentative D call: TRBD2 (5 bases). This CDR3 region has 14 residues. Germline V gene sequence: CDR1 SEHNR, CDR2 FQNEAQ (reference sequence). Between the trimmed V and J ends, which lost 3 bases and 3 bases, there was a span of 6 bases. The CDR3 DNA reads TGTGCCAGCAGCTTTCGGGGTGGGGCCAACGTCCTGACTTTC. This sequence encodes CASSFRGGANVLTF.

This clone has a single count. This chain links TRBV18 with TRBJ1-1, with D uncertain. V lost 3 bases and J 3 bases, leaving 8 bases between the germline ends. CDR3 length: 13 amino acids. Germline V gene sequence: CDR1 KGHSH, CDR2 LQKENI. The CDR3 reads CASSPTRDTEAFF. The CDR3 nucleotides read TGTGCCAGCTCACCCACCCGGGACACTGAAGCTTTCTTT.

In this sample, this clone turned up once. The chain links TRBV29-1 to TRBJ1-1; D possibly corresponds to TRBD1 (5 bases). This CDR3 is 13 amino acids long. Trimming cost V 6 bases and J 4 bases, with 15 bases left between them. Germline lookup yields CDR1 SQVTM and CDR2 ANQGSEA. The CDR3 DNA is TGCAGCGTACGGGGGAGAGGGGCCACTGAAGCTTTCTTT. It encodes CSVRGRGATEAFF.

The J gene is TRBJ2-3, the V gene TRBV30, with 10 nucleotides matching TRBD2. Germline CDR1 GTSNPN, CDR2 SVGIG (reference sequence). CDR3 length equals 13 residues. The trim removed 2 bases at V and 6 bases at J, leaving 2 bases unmatched. CDR3: CAWSQRGGDTQYF. The CDR3 nucleotides are TGTGCCTGGAGTCAGCGGGGGGGGGATACGCAGTATTTT.

CDR3 sequence (DNA): TGTGCCAGCAGTTACGAGACAGGGGGCACTGAGCAGTTCTTC. Translating it yields CASSYETGGTEQFF. This sequence joins TRBV6-5 and TRBJ2-1; TRBD1 aligns across 10 bases. The J segment lost 9 bases and the V segment lost 2 bases, leaving 4 bases of the junction unmatched. Germline V CDR1 and CDR2: MNHEY, SVGAGI. The CDR3 runs 14 residues.

This clone came up a few times. V usage is TRBV7-9 and J usage is TRBJ2-7, with TRBD2 identical over 9 bases. This CDR3 is 15 amino acids long. V shed 6 bases, J shed 2 bases, and the junction held 8 bases outside the gene matches. CDR1 is SEHNR and CDR2 is FQNEAQ in the germline V gene (reference sequence). Written as DNA, the CDR3 is TGTGCCAGCAGTCTAGCGGGAATCCCACCCTACGAGCAGTACTTC. This encodes CASSLAGIPPYEQYF.

V and J are TRBV6-4 and TRBJ1-1; a possible D gene is TRBD1 (6 bases). CDR1 is MRHNA, CDR2 SNTAGT, per germline. The CDR3 consists of 15 residues. Trimming cost V 0 bases and J 3 bases, with 11 bases left between them. For the CDR3, the DNA is TGTGCCAGCAGTGACTCGGGGGCGCAGGACACTGAAGCTTTCTTT. Its protein is CASSDSGAQDTEAFF.

This clone was recorded only once. The chain links TRBV7-6 to TRBJ2-3, with a weak D call TRBD1 (6 bases). CDR1 is SGHVS, CDR2 FNYEAQ, per germline. The CDR3 has 16 amino acids. The V gene lost 1 base and the J gene lost 8 bases, with 19 bases spanning the gap. The CDR3 loop reads CASSLEQGDPIGTQYF. The CDR3 coding sequence is TGTGCCAGCAGCTTAGAACAGGGTGATCCCATAGGTACGCAGTATTTT.

The rearrangement links TRBV5-4 to TRBJ2-5, with 7 bases aligning to TRBD2. The DNA end lines up better with TRBJ2-7; the J call may be wrong. The CDR3 consists of 13 residues. Germline V gene sequence: CDR1 SGHNT, CDR2 YYREEE (reference sequence). CDR3 in amino acids: CASSLAGEGEQYF. The CDR3 DNA sequence: TGTGCCAGCAGCTTGGCCGGGGAGGGCGAGCAGTACTTC.

The chain carries TRBV18 and TRBJ1-2; D is perhaps TRBD1 (5 bases). The germline V gene has CDR1 KGHSH and CDR2 LQKENI. The CDR3 spans 16 residues. The V end lost 3 bases, the J end lost 2 bases, and 16 bases lay between the germline ends. The CDR3 DNA sequence: TGTGCCAGCTCACCGTCGGGTGTCGGGGGGAACTATGGCTACACCTTC. This sequence encodes CASSPSGVGGNYGYTF.